These 11 T cell receptor beta chains were sequenced from one sample in a study of human T cells and chemical hapten exposure. TCRdb re-called the RACE reads with MiXCR, one entry per CDR3 protein. The sample has tens of thousands of distinct CDR3 sequences, about 7.7% seen once. The time point denotes: healthy volunteer bleed at 2 weeks. Total RNA extraction was carried out from unfractionated whole blood. Sequencing was done on a sample of whole blood. The source of these receptors is a human donor in good health. Some clones in this sample may be carry-over from other donors' samples.

The chain recombines TRBV4-2 with TRBJ2-2, with D hard to call. Trimming shortened V by 1 base and J by 0 bases, and 9 bases separated the two germline ends. The V gene's germline CDR1 is LGHNA and CDR2 YNFKEQ. This CDR3 has 16 residues. The CDR3 loop reads CASSQGERSNTGELFF. The CDR3 DNA sequence: TGTGCCAGCAGCCAAGGGGAACGTTCGAACACCGGGGAGCTGTTTTTT.

By share, this clonotype ranks as medium-sized. The rearrangement joins TRBV7-9 to TRBJ1-1; D might be TRBD1 (5 bases). From germline, CDR1 is SEHNR and CDR2 FQNEAQ (reference sequence). The CDR3 runs to 14 residues. Trimming removed 0 bases from V and 4 bases from J, with 9 bases in between. This CDR3 is CASSLALGGTEAFF. The CDR3 DNA is TGTGCCAGCAGCTTAGCGCTGGGGGGCACTGAAGCTTTCTTT.

V is TRBV27 and J is TRBJ2-3; TRBD2 matches 7 bases. Germline CDR1 and CDR2: MNHEY and SMNVEV (reference sequence). The CDR3 loop spans 15 amino acids. J was trimmed by 1 base and V by 1 base; bases with no gene match: 2. CDR3 in amino acids: CASSLFLAGTDTQYF. CDR3 DNA: TGTGCCAGCAGTTTATTCCTAGCGGGCACAGATACGCAGTATTTT.

This clonotype has at least ten counts. V and J are TRBV11-2 and TRBJ2-3; D is perhaps TRBD1 (6 bases). Deletions cut 5 bases from V and 6 bases from J, with 18 bases between. The germline CDR1 and CDR2 sequences are SGHAT and FQNNGV. The length of the CDR3 is 15 residues. The CDR3 region has the DNA TGTGCCAGCAGCGTTTGGACAGCCGAGGGTGATACGCAGTATTTT. Protein sequence: CASSVWTAEGDTQYF.

This chain connects TRBV3-1 to TRBJ1-5; a possible D gene is TRBD1 (5 bases). From germline, CDR1 is LGHDT and CDR2 YNNKEL (reference sequence). This CDR3 spans 13 amino acids. The V end lost 6 bases, the J end lost 8 bases, and 14 bases lay between the germline ends. The CDR3 region is CASSPGSGEPQHF. DNA of the CDR3: TGTGCCAGCAGTCCAGGGTCTGGGGAGCCCCAGCATTTT.

The chain links TRBV3-1 to TRBJ2-1; no definite D call. The V gene lost 1 base and the J gene lost 8 bases, with 6 bases spanning the gap. From germline, CDR1 is LGHDT and CDR2 YNNKEL (reference sequence). The CDR3 is made up of 12 amino acids. CDR3 coding DNA: TGTGCCAGCAGCCAAGGGATCGATGAGCAGTTCTTC. It encodes CASSQGIDEQFF.

This chain joins TRBV20-1 and TRBJ1-6, with 8 bases matching TRBD1. The CDR3 covers 14 residues. J lost 6 bases, V lost 5 bases, and 6 bases had no gene match. Germline CDR1 DFQATT, CDR2 SNEGSKA (reference sequence). CDR3 DNA sequence: TGCAGTGCTCCAAAAACAGGGGGTAATTCACCCCTCCACTTT. Translation gives CSAPKTGGNSPLHF.

V gene TRBV5-4 combines with J gene TRBJ1-2, with a weak D call TRBD1 (5 bases). This CDR3 is 14 amino acids long. Germline V CDR1 and CDR2: SGHNT, YYREEE (reference sequence). The V gene lost 4 bases and the J gene lost 6 bases, with 16 bases spanning the gap. The CDR3 DNA follows: TGTGCCAGCAGCCCTGGGGCTACTTCGAATGGCTACACCTTC. Amino acids: CASSPGATSNGYTF.

The table lists this clonotype with a few counts. V gene TRBV10-3 combines with J gene TRBJ1-1, with 9 bases aligning to TRBD1. The CDR3 is made up of 16 amino acids. V lost 5 bases, J lost 0 bases, and 7 bases stayed unmatched. From germline, CDR1 is ENHRY and CDR2 SYGVKD. The chain's CDR3 is CAISSDRGPMNTEAFF. CDR3 nucleotide sequence: TGTGCCATCAGTTCGGACAGGGGTCCTATGAACACTGAAGCTTTCTTT.

This clonotype was seen ten or more times. V gene TRBV2 combines with J gene TRBJ2-1; TRBD2 aligns across 11 bases. V gave up 8 bases and J gave up 5 bases; unmatched junction bases: 8. CDR3 length: 15 residues. The germline V gene has CDR1 SNHLY and CDR2 FYNNEI. CDR3 sequence: CASSQLAGGNNEQFF. Here the CDR3 DNA reads TGTGCCAGCTCGCAGCTAGCGGGAGGTAACAATGAGCAGTTCTTC.

This clonotype was picked up many times. V and J are TRBV12-3 or TRBV12-4 and TRBJ1-1; a weak D match, TRBD1 (5 bases). Trimming took off 5 bases at V and 5 bases at J, with 12 bases between the two ends. The CDR3 totals 13 residues. The chain's CDR3 is CASSLEGRTEAFF. In nucleotides, the CDR3 is TGTGCCAGCAGTCTGGAGGGGAGGACTGAAGCTTTCTTT.